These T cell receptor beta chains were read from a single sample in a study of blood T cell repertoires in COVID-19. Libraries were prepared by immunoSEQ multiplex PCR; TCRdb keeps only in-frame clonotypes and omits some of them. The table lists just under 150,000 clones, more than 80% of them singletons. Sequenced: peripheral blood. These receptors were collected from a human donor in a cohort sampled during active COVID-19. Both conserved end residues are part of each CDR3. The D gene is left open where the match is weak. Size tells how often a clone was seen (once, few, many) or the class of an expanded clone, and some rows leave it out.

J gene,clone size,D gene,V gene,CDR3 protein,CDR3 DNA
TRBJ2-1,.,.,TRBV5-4,CASSLEWSAHNEQFF,TGTGCCAGCAGCCTTGAGTGGTCCGCCCACAATGAGCAGTTCTTC
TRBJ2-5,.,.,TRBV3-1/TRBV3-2,CASSQMAGQETQYF,TGTGCCAGCAGCCAGATGGCGGGACAAGAGACCCAGTACTTC
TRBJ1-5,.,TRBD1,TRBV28,CASSAAGGNQPQHF,TGTGCCAGCAGTGCAGCAGGGGGGAATCAGCCCCAGCATTTT
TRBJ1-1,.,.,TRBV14,CASSQVGGSGTEAFF,TGTGCCAGCAGCCAGGTTGGGGGGAGCGGCACTGAAGCTTTCTTT
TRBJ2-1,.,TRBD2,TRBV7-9,CASSRLAGPSYNEQFF,TGTGCCAGCAGTCGACTAGCGGGGCCCTCCTACAATGAGCAGTTCTTC
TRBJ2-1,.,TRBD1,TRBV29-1,CSGEATGNNEQFF,TGCAGCGGTGAAGCGACAGGGAACAATGAGCAGTTCTTC
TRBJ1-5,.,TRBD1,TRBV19,CASSPQGVLSQPQHF,TGTGCCAGTAGTCCACAGGGGGTATTAAGCCAGCCCCAGCATTTT
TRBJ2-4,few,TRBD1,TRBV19,CASTRGQGNIQYF,TGTGCCAGTACCCGCGGACAGGGAAACATTCAGTACTTC
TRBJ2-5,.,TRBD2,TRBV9,CASSVAPASGQETQYF,TGTGCCAGCAGCGTAGCCCCGGCTAGCGGACAAGAGACCCAGTACTTC
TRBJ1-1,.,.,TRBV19,CASVQGTEAFF,TGTGCCAGTGTACAGGGCACTGAAGCTTTCTTT
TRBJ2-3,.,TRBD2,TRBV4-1,CASSSYWGGVNTDTQYF,TGCGCCAGCAGTTCCTATTGGGGGGGAGTGAACACAGATACGCAGTATTTT
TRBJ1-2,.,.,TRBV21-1,CASRVDPGYYGYTF,TGTGCCAGCCGAGTAGACCCAGGGTACTATGGCTACACCTTC
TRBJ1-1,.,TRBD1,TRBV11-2,CASSRQGNTEAFF,TGTGCCAGCAGCCGACAGGGAAACACTGAAGCTTTCTTT
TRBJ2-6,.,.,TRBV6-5,CATSFGVGANVLTF,TGTGCCACCTCCTTCGGGGTTGGGGCCAACGTCCTGACTTTC
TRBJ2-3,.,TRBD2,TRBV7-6,CASSPSIAGADTQYF,TGTGCCAGCAGCCCCAGTATAGCGGGAGCAGATACGCAGTATTTT
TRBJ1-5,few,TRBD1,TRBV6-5,CASSTRQGFYQPQHF,TGTGCCAGCAGTACACGACAGGGTTTTTATCAGCCCCAGCATTTT